Below are 21 T cell receptor beta chains sequenced from a single sample in a study of identifying expanded T cells in peripheral blood. Sequenced by immunoSEQ multiplex PCR; TCRdb stores in-frame clones only, minus some. The sample yields 100,000 or so clones, about 89% seen once. Sequencing used blood. These receptors all stem from a person aged 18 to 75 in good health.

The chain uses TRBV4-1 and TRBJ2-7; no reliable D call. The CDR3 totals 13 residues. The V end lost 2 bases, the J end lost 2 bases, and 7 bases lay between the germline ends. CDR1 MGHRA and CDR2 YSYEKL come from the germline V gene. In DNA, the CDR3 is TGCGCCAGCAGCCAAACAGTTACCTACGAGCAGTACTTC. It encodes CASSQTVTYEQYF.

This rearrangement joins TRBV7-2 to TRBJ1-2; no clear D. Trimming shortened V by 1 base and J by 4 bases, and 13 bases separated the two germline ends. Germline loops: CDR1 SGHTA, CDR2 FQGNSA. The CDR3 has 15 amino acids. Here the CDR3 DNA reads TGTGCCAGCAGCTTAGTACGGGAGGGATCCTATGGCTACACCTTC. Translated, it gives CASSLVREGSYGYTF.

The chain carries TRBV27 and TRBJ2-3, with 9 bases lining up with TRBD2. CDR1 MNHEY and CDR2 SMNVEV come from the germline V gene (reference sequence). Trimming took 6 bases from V and 5 from J; bases not matched to a gene: 9. This CDR3 is 15 amino acids long. Here the CDR3 DNA reads TGTGCCAGCAGCCGACTAGCGGCGAAGGGAGATACGCAGTATTTT. Translating gives CASSRLAAKGDTQYF.

Comments on this clone: A junction boundary mismatches the germline segment, possibly from a read error. The chain carries TRBV7-9 and TRBJ2-7; 8 nucleotides agree with TRBD1. The CDR3 sequence is 15 residues long. Germline values: CDR1 SEHNR, CDR2 FQNEAQ (reference sequence). The CDR3 reads CASSLTRDRSSEQYF. The CDR3 DNA follows: TGTGCCAGCAGCTTAACCCGGGACAGGTCCTCCGAGCAGTACTTC.

The gene calls are TRBV7-2 and TRBJ2-7, with TRBD1 matching over 7 bases. V was pared by 5 bases and J by 6 bases, with 7 bases of the junction left unmatched. The CDR3 contains 13 residues. Germline-derived CDR1 and CDR2 are SGHTA and FQGNSA. The CDR3 sequence: CASSPWTGGEQYF. The CDR3, as DNA: TGTGCCAGCAGCCCTTGGACAGGCGGCGAGCAGTACTTC. The whole variable domain, remainder taken from reference TRBV7-2 and TRBJ2-7, is GAGVSQSPSNKVTEKGKDVELRCDPISGHTALYWYRQSLGQGLEFLIYFQGNSAPDKSGLPSDRFSAERTGGSVSTLTIQRTQQEDSAVYLCASSPWTGGEQYFGPGTRLTVT.

This rearrangement joins TRBV7-2 to TRBJ2-2; 9 bases line up with TRBD2. V lost 8 bases to trimming and J lost 0 bases; unmatched junction nucleotides: 13. CDR3 size: 18 residues. Germline lookup yields CDR1 SGHTA and CDR2 FQGNSA. CDR3 protein: CASSRGLAGSTNTGELFF. The CDR3 DNA sequence: TGTGCCAGCTCCAGAGGTCTAGCGGGGTCCACGAACACCGGGGAGCTGTTTTTT.

This clone came up a few times. The chain joins TRBV7-6 to TRBJ2-2; D perhaps matches TRBD2 (6 bases). The CDR3 covers 15 residues. Per germline, CDR1 SGHVS and CDR2 FNYEAQ. With 1 base removed from V and 5 bases from J, the gap between germline ends came to 11 bases. The CDR3 region has the DNA TGTGCCAGCAGCTTAGGGTCGGCGGGGACCGGGGAGCTGTTTTTT. It yields the protein CASSLGSAGTGELFF.

V usage is TRBV12-5 and J usage is TRBJ1-2; no clear D gene. The CDR3 is 12 amino acids. From germline, CDR1 is LGHNT and CDR2 FRNRAP. V lost 5 bases and J 6 bases, leaving 10 bases between the germline ends. CDR3 loop: CASGAAGDGYTF. Here the CDR3 DNA reads TGTGCTAGTGGTGCTGCTGGTGATGGCTACACCTTC. The full variable domain, completed using reference TRBV12-5 and TRBJ1-2, is DARVTQTPRHKVTEMGQEVTMRCQPILGHNTVFWYRQTMMQGLELLAYFRNRAPLDDSGMPKDRFSAEMPDATLATLKIQPSEPRDSAVYFCASGAAGDGYTFGSGTRLTVV.

The genes are TRBV9 and TRBJ2-5; D uncertain. CDR3 length equals 14 residues. Trimming removed 2 bases from V and 5 bases from J, with 13 bases in between. Germline loops: CDR1 SGDLS, CDR2 YYNGEE. The CDR3 sequence is CASSVHTLGETQYF. The CDR3 nucleotides are TGTGCCAGCAGCGTTCACACGTTAGGGGAGACCCAGTACTTC.

The chain joins TRBV5-4 to TRBJ2-7; D is possibly TRBD1 or TRBD2 (6 bases each). Trimming took off 2 bases at V and 0 bases at J, with 12 bases between the two ends. Germline V gives CDR1 SGHNT, CDR2 YYREEE (reference sequence). This CDR3 is 15 amino acids long. The CDR3 loop is CASSFRGSGSYEQYF. In DNA form, the CDR3 reads TGTGCCAGCAGCTTCAGGGGTAGCGGCTCCTACGAGCAGTACTTC.

The rearrangement links TRBV6-5 to TRBJ1-5, with 9 bases that match TRBD1. V trimming: 6 bases; J trimming: 6 bases; junction bases outside the gene matches: 9. The CDR3 has 15 amino acids. Germline CDR1 reads MNHEY; CDR2 reads SVGAGI. The CDR3 bases are TGTGCCAGCAGCCTAACAGGGGGCAAGGGTCAGCCCCAGCATTTT. This codes for CASSLTGGKGQPQHF.

DNA of the CDR3: TGTGCCAGCAGCTTCGACAGGTCTAGTTCCGCTTTCTTT. The encoded protein is CASSFDRSSSAFF. This rearrangement joins TRBV27 to TRBJ1-1; D might be TRBD1 (6 bases). CDR1 and CDR2 from the germline V gene are MNHEY and SMNVEV (reference sequence). Trimming left V 6 bases short and J 11 bases short, with 19 bases between. The CDR3 has 13 residues.

The rearrangement joins TRBV2 to TRBJ2-3, with D unresolved. The germline V gene encodes CDR1 SNHLY and CDR2 FYNNEI. This CDR3 comprises 13 residues. Trimming left V 7 bases short and J 0 bases short, with 8 bases between. The CDR3 nucleotides read TGTGCCAGCAAGACTTATAGCACAGATACGCAGTATTTT. Translating gives CASKTYSTDTQYF.

The rearrangement links TRBV6-1 to TRBJ2-7, with 8 bases aligning to TRBD1. Germline trimming cut 5 bases from V and 0 bases from J; bases unmatched to any gene: 6. The CDR3 totals 15 residues. Germline V gives CDR1 MNHNS, CDR2 SASEGT. CDR3 DNA: TGTGCCAGCAGTTTACCAGGGGGCAGCTCCTACGAGCAGTACTTC. This encodes CASSLPGGSSYEQYF.

CDR3: CASNPPGGTQYF. The CDR3 DNA reads TGTGCCAGCAACCCGCCCGGGGGTACGCAGTATTTT. This chain joins TRBV6-1 and TRBJ2-3; tentatively, D is TRBD2 (6 bases). Trimming pared 7 bases from V and 8 bases from J, leaving 13 bases between. Per germline, CDR1 MNHNS and CDR2 SASEGT. The CDR3 consists of 12 residues.

Worth noting for this clone: The identical CDR3 is also encoded by other nucleotide sequences in the sample. The chain employs TRBV7-9 and TRBJ2-3, with D unresolved. Per germline, CDR1 SEHNR and CDR2 FQNEAQ (reference sequence). There are 12 residues in the CDR3. Trimming removed 2 bases from V and 2 bases from J, with 2 bases in between. Here the CDR3 reads CASSLSTDTQYF. In nucleotides, the CDR3 is TGTGCCAGCAGCTTATCCACAGATACGCAGTATTTT. Together with reference TRBV7-9 and TRBJ2-3, the CDR3 gives the full variable domain: DTGVSQNPRHKITKRGQNVTFRCDPISEHNRLYWYRQTLGQGPEFLTYFQNEAQLEKSRLLSDRFSAERPKGSFSTLEIQRTEQGDSAMYLCASSLSTDTQYFGPGTRLTVL.

The chain combines TRBV28 with TRBJ1-6, with 8 bases lining up with TRBD1. Per germline, CDR1 MDHEN and CDR2 SYDVKM. CDR3 length: 18 amino acids. Trimming removed 3 bases from V and 9 bases from J; junction bases left unmatched: 16. The CDR3 sequence: CASSFPDRVVASGSPLHF. CDR3 coding DNA: TGTGCCAGCAGTTTTCCGGACAGGGTGGTAGCGTCTGGTTCACCCCTCCACTTT.

The chain joins TRBV9 to TRBJ2-2; D call uncertain. Trimming left V 9 bases short and J 5 bases short, with 11 bases between. Looked up from germline, CDR1 is SGDLS and CDR2 is YYNGEE. The CDR3 runs to 12 residues. The CDR3 DNA is TGTGCCACCACTCAGGTGACCGGGGAGCTGTTTTTT. Its protein product is CATTQVTGELFF.

V and J are TRBV6-5 and TRBJ1-2; D gene uncertain. The germline V gene has CDR1 MNHEY and CDR2 SVGAGI. The CDR3 has 16 residues. Trimming pared 0 bases from V and 4 bases from J, leaving 15 bases between. CDR3 protein: CASSYSMAIAPYGYTF. The CDR3 nucleotides read TGTGCCAGCAGTTACTCGATGGCTATCGCCCCCTATGGCTACACCTTC.

This rearrangement joins TRBV29-1 to TRBJ1-2; D might be TRBD1 (5 bases). CDR3 length: 13 residues. Trimming removed 3 bases at V and 0 bases at J, with 8 bases between. Germline CDR1 reads SQVTM; CDR2 reads ANQGSEA. The CDR3 DNA is TGCAGCGTTGATGGGGGATCTAACTATGGCTACACCTTC. Encoded protein: CSVDGGSNYGYTF.

V and J are TRBV6-6 and TRBJ2-3; unclear D gene. V was shortened by 8 bases and J by 2 bases, with 17 bases between the two germline ends. CDR1 is MNHNY, CDR2 SVGAGI, per germline (reference sequence). This CDR3 is 15 amino acids long. The CDR3 nucleotides read TGTGCCAGCGGTACTTCAACAGTATTCACAGATACGCAGTATTTT. Translating gives CASGTSTVFTDTQYF.